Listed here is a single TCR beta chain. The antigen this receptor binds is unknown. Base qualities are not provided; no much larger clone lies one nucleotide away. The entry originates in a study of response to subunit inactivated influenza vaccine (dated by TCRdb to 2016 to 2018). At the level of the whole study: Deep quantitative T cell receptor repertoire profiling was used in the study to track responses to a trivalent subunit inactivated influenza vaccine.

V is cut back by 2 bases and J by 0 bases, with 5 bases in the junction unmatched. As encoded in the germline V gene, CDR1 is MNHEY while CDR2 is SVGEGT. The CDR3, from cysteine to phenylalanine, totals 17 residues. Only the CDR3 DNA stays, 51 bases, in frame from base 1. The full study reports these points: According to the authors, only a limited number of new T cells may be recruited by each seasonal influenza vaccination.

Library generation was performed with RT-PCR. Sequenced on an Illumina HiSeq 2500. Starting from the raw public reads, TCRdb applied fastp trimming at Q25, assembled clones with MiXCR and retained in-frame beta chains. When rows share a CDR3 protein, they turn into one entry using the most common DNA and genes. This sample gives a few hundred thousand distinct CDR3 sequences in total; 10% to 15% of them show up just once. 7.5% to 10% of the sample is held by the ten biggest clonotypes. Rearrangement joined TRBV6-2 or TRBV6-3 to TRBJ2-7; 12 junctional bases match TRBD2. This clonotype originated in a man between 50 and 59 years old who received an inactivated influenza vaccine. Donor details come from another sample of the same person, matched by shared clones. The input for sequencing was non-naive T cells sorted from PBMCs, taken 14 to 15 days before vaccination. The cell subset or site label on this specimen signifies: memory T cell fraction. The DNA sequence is TGTGCCAGCAGTTACGTTGGGACTAGCGGGCCCTCCTACGAGCAGTACTTC. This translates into CASSYVGTSGPSYEQYF.